The T cell receptor (beta chain) under discussion was sequenced for a study of response to subunit inactivated influenza vaccine. Study results and caveats: A suggestion made by the authors is that each seasonal influenza vaccination recruits few new T cells.

TCRdb re-called the RT-PCR reads with MiXCR, one entry per CDR3 protein. The profile covers about 240,000 distinct CDR3 sequences, with 12% appearing a single time and 7.8% taken by the ten largest. The sample holds many counts of this clonotype. The antigen is undetermined. This material consisted of non-naive T cells sorted from PBMCs, taken around two weeks before vaccination. The receptor was isolated from a man between 45 and 60 years old who received an inactivated influenza vaccine.

The CDR3 bases are TGTGCCATCAGTGCTACAGGGGGCCTTACGTACGAGCAGTACTTC. This translates into CAISATGGLTYEQYF. V is TRBV10-3 and J is TRBJ2-7; 9 bases map to TRBD1. Germline V CDR1 and CDR2: ENHRY, SYGVKD. This CDR3 comprises 15 residues. The V and J ends lost 4 bases and 4 bases, in that order; junction bases with no gene match: 8.